This TCR beta chain comes out of a study of blood T cell repertoires in COVID-19. Across the study: T cells, B-cell-depleted T cells, or PBMCs provided the cDNA or gDNA that served as material.

The table came from immunoSEQ multiplex PCR; TCRdb's copy has only in-frame clones and leaves some out. The sample shows 250,000 to 300,000 clones, roughly 85% of them seen only once. The CDR3 contains 13 residues. Trimming at V came to 6 bases and at J to 6 bases, leaving 5 bases not matched to a gene. Germline V gene data show CDR1 as MDHEN and CDR2 as SYDVKM. The sample consisted of peripheral blood. The genes are TRBV28 and TRBJ2-1, with TRBD2 identical over 7 bases. The clonotype was recovered from a man aged 55 to 70 who had recovered from COVID-19. CDR3 nucleotide sequence: TGTGCCAGCAGGCGCGCTAGCGGCAATGAGCAGTTCTTC. It translates to CASRRASGNEQFF.